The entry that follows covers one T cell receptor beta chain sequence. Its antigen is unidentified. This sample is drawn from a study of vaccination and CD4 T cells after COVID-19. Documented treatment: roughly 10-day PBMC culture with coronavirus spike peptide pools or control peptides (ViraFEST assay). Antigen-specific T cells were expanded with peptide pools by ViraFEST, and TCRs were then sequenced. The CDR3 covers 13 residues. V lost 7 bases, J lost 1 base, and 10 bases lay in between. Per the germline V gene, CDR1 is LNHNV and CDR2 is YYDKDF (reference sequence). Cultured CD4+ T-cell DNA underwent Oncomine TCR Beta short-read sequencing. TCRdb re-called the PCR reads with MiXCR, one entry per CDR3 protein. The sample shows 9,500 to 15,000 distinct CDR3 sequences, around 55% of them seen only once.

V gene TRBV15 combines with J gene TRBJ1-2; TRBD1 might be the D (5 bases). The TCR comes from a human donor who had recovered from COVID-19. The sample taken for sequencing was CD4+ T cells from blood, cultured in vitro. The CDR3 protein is CATKGDFNYGYTF. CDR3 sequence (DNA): TGTGCCACCAAAGGGGATTTTAACTATGGCTACACCTTC.